This note documents a single TCR beta chain sequence. CDR1 SNHLY and CDR2 FYNNEI come from the germline V gene. The CDR3 totals 13 residues. With V trimmed by 7 bases and J by 8 bases, 6 bases remained unmatched. This specimen comes from a study of T cell responses to AZD1222 COVID-19 vaccine. TCRdb keeps only in-frame clones here, not all; method: immunoSEQ multiplex PCR. The sample shows nearly 80,000 clones, 70% to 90% of them seen only once. The sequenced sample was peripheral blood, obtained on day 0 of AZD1222 vaccination. The V gene is TRBV2, the J gene TRBJ2-1; TRBD2 agrees at 9 bases. The receptor was isolated from an adult in good health. The CDR3 loop is CASKWRGGDEQFF. DNA for the CDR3: TGTGCCAGCAAATGGCGGGGGGGCGATGAGCAGTTCTTC.